The rows below give T cell receptor beta chains drawn from one sample of a study of cytomegalovirus exposure and HLA in healthy donors. Some clones are missing from TCRdb's copy, which holds only in-frame ones; the method was immunoSEQ multiplex PCR. The table includes 210,000 or so clones, 85% detected once. The sequenced sample was PBMCs. These receptors all stem from a girl aged 2-10 years in good health and CMV-seronegative. Both conserved end residues are part of each CDR3. The order of the fields is clone size, D gene, J gene, V gene, CDR3 DNA, CDR3 protein. The D gene is left open where the match is weak. Rows may omit the clone size; those that give it use once, few, many or a size class.

clone size: NA; D gene: TRBD2; J gene: TRBJ2-7; V gene: TRBV7-8; CDR3 DNA: TGTGCCAGCAGCTTAAGGCGCCTCGGCGGGAGGGCCGACTACGAGCAGTACTTC; CDR3 protein: CASSLRRLGGRADYEQYF
clone size: once; D gene: NA; J gene: TRBJ1-2; V gene: TRBV25-1; CDR3 DNA: TGTGCCAGCAGTGGTCGAAGGGCGGGTGGCTACACCTTC; CDR3 protein: CASSGRRAGGYTF
clone size: NA; D gene: NA; J gene: TRBJ2-3; V gene: TRBV15; CDR3 DNA: TGTGCCACCAGCATTGGGGGCAGTGAGACAGATACGCAGTATTTT; CDR3 protein: CATSIGGSETDTQYF
clone size: NA; D gene: TRBD2; J gene: TRBJ2-1; V gene: TRBV19; CDR3 DNA: TGTGCCAGTAAAACGGCGGGAGAATCCTACAATGAGCAGTTCTTC; CDR3 protein: CASKTAGESYNEQFF
clone size: NA; D gene: TRBD2; J gene: TRBJ2-7; V gene: TRBV5-1; CDR3 DNA: TGCGCCAGCAGCTTGGCCGGTAGCGGGGGGGTGGCCTACGAGCAGTACTTC; CDR3 protein: CASSLAGSGGVAYEQYF
clone size: NA; D gene: TRBD2; J gene: TRBJ2-5; V gene: TRBV5-1; CDR3 DNA: TGCGCCAGCAGCGCGGGACTAGCGTTGTGGGAGACCCAGTACTTC; CDR3 protein: CASSAGLALWETQYF
clone size: NA; D gene: NA; J gene: TRBJ2-3; V gene: TRBV19; CDR3 DNA: TGTGCCAGTAGTATGACTGCTAGCACAGATACGCAGTATTTT; CDR3 protein: CASSMTASTDTQYF
clone size: NA; D gene: NA; J gene: TRBJ2-7; V gene: TRBV5-4; CDR3 DNA: TGTGCCAGCAGCTTGGATTTGCGGATGAGCTCCTACGAGCAGTACTTC; CDR3 protein: CASSLDLRMSSYEQYF
clone size: NA; D gene: NA; J gene: TRBJ2-5; V gene: TRBV7-9; CDR3 DNA: TGTGCCAGCAGCTTTAGCCGAGAGACCCAGTACTTC; CDR3 protein: CASSFSRETQYF
clone size: NA; D gene: NA; J gene: TRBJ2-1; V gene: TRBV18; CDR3 DNA: TGTGCCAGCTCACCAAAGGAGGGGGCCAGAAATGAGCAGTTCTTC; CDR3 protein: CASSPKEGARNEQFF
clone size: NA; D gene: TRBD2; J gene: TRBJ2-2; V gene: TRBV9; CDR3 DNA: TGTGCCAGCACCCCTCCGGGGGGGCAGAACACCGGGGAGCTGTTTTTT; CDR3 protein: CASTPPGGQNTGELFF
clone size: NA; D gene: NA; J gene: TRBJ2-7; V gene: TRBV12-2; CDR3 DNA: TGTGCAAGTCGCTTAGGACTAGCGGGAGATGACTACGAGCAGTACTTC; CDR3 protein: CASRLGLAGDDYEQYF
clone size: NA; D gene: TRBD1; J gene: TRBJ1-2; V gene: TRBV4-1; CDR3 DNA: TGCGCCAGCAGCCTTTTCCCACAGGGGTCCTATGGCTACACCTTC; CDR3 protein: CASSLFPQGSYGYTF
clone size: NA; D gene: TRBD1; J gene: TRBJ2-5; V gene: TRBV5-1; CDR3 DNA: TGCGCCAGCAGCCATCGGGACAGCCAAGAGACCCAGTACTTC; CDR3 protein: CASSHRDSQETQYF
clone size: NA; D gene: NA; J gene: TRBJ1-6; V gene: TRBV2; CDR3 DNA: TGTGCCAGCATAGGACAATATAGTTCACCCCTCCACTTT; CDR3 protein: CASIGQYSSPLHF
clone size: NA; D gene: NA; J gene: TRBJ2-3; V gene: TRBV13; CDR3 DNA: TGTGCCAGCAGCTTAGGCTCCCGCACAGATACGCAGTATTTT; CDR3 protein: CASSLGSRTDTQYF
clone size: NA; D gene: NA; J gene: TRBJ2-7; V gene: TRBV10-3; CDR3 DNA: TGTGCCATCATTTCGGGTCCATCCTACGAGCAGTACTTC; CDR3 protein: CAIISGPSYEQYF
clone size: NA; D gene: NA; J gene: TRBJ1-6; V gene: TRBV5-1; CDR3 DNA: TGCGCCAGCAGCTTAGACGGAGAGGTAAATTCACCCCTCCACTTT; CDR3 protein: CASSLDGEVNSPLHF
clone size: NA; D gene: NA; J gene: TRBJ2-7; V gene: TRBV7-9; CDR3 DNA: TGTGCCAGCAGCTTAGACGGGAGCCTCTCCTACGAGCAGTACTTC; CDR3 protein: CASSLDGSLSYEQYF
clone size: NA; D gene: TRBD1; J gene: TRBJ2-7; V gene: TRBV5-1; CDR3 DNA: TGCGCCAGCAGAGGGACAGTTCCCTACGAGCAGTACTTC; CDR3 protein: CASRGTVPYEQYF
clone size: NA; D gene: NA; J gene: TRBJ1-3; V gene: TRBV19; CDR3 DNA: TGTGCCAGTAGTATAACGGGGGAACTCCGATATTTT; CDR3 protein: CASSITGELRYF
clone size: NA; D gene: TRBD1; J gene: TRBJ1-4; V gene: TRBV15; CDR3 DNA: TGTGCCACCAGCAGAGGACAGGGACGTGAAAAACTGTTTTTT; CDR3 protein: CATSRGQGREKLFF
clone size: once; D gene: NA; J gene: TRBJ2-7; V gene: TRBV7-9; CDR3 DNA: TGTTCCAGCAGCTTAGTCGGGTACGAGCAGTACTTC; CDR3 protein: CSSSLVGYEQYF
clone size: few; D gene: NA; J gene: TRBJ1-1; V gene: TRBV5-5; CDR3 DNA: TGTGCCAGCAGCTTGGGAGGGCTACGGGGAACTGAAGCTTTCTTT; CDR3 protein: CASSLGGLRGTEAFF
clone size: NA; D gene: TRBD1; J gene: TRBJ1-4; V gene: TRBV27; CDR3 DNA: TGTGCCAGCAGTTCCTCCAGGGGGCGGGAAAAACTGTTTTTT; CDR3 protein: CASSSSRGREKLFF
clone size: NA; D gene: NA; J gene: TRBJ2-3; V gene: TRBV15; CDR3 DNA: TGTGCCACCAGCAGAGTTGATCGGGATGAGGCCACGCAGTATTTT; CDR3 protein: CATSRVDRDEATQYF
clone size: NA; D gene: NA; J gene: TRBJ1-2; V gene: TRBV20-1; CDR3 DNA: TGCAGTGCTGGGCGCTACACCTTC; CDR3 protein: CSAGRYTF
clone size: NA; D gene: NA; J gene: TRBJ2-1; V gene: TRBV6-1; CDR3 DNA: TGTGCCAGCTGGTATGGCGGCCCGGGTGAGCAGTTCTTC; CDR3 protein: CASWYGGPGEQFF
clone size: NA; D gene: TRBD1; J gene: TRBJ1-2; V gene: TRBV30; CDR3 DNA: TGTGCCTGGAGTTTGACAGGGGGCGTCTTGACAGGTGGCTACACCTTC; CDR3 protein: CAWSLTGGVLTGGYTF
clone size: few; D gene: TRBD2; J gene: TRBJ2-1; V gene: TRBV7-6; CDR3 DNA: TGTGCCAGCAGCTTTGTAGCGGGGGACTACAATGAGCAGTTCTTC; CDR3 protein: CASSFVAGDYNEQFF
clone size: NA; D gene: NA; J gene: TRBJ1-6; V gene: TRBV6-5; CDR3 DNA: TGTGCCAGCAGTTACTTCAGCTCCTATAATTCACCCCTCCACTTT; CDR3 protein: CASSYFSSYNSPLHF
clone size: few; D gene: TRBD1; J gene: TRBJ2-2; V gene: TRBV6-1; CDR3 DNA: TGTGCCAGCCCGGGACAGACGAACACCGGGGAGCTGTTTTTT; CDR3 protein: CASPGQTNTGELFF
clone size: NA; D gene: TRBD1; J gene: TRBJ2-3; V gene: TRBV5-1; CDR3 DNA: TGCGCCAGCAGCTCATGGACAGGGGGAATCACAGATACGCAGTATTTT; CDR3 protein: CASSSWTGGITDTQYF
clone size: NA; D gene: NA; J gene: TRBJ1-1; V gene: TRBV7-8; CDR3 DNA: TGTGCCAGCAGCTTGCCGACAGGTCTTGGGTACACTGAAGCTTTCTTT; CDR3 protein: CASSLPTGLGYTEAFF
clone size: NA; D gene: NA; J gene: TRBJ1-2; V gene: TRBV6-5; CDR3 DNA: TGTGCCAGCAGTTACTCAGTCCCCGGGGGCTATGGCTACACCTTC; CDR3 protein: CASSYSVPGGYGYTF
clone size: NA; D gene: NA; J gene: TRBJ1-6; V gene: TRBV2; CDR3 DNA: TGTGCCAGCAGTGGGGAGGGGAATTCACCCCTCCACTTT; CDR3 protein: CASSGEGNSPLHF
clone size: NA; D gene: NA; J gene: TRBJ2-7; V gene: TRBV5-1; CDR3 DNA: TGCGCCAGCAGCTTGGCTGGCACGGAGCAGTACTTC; CDR3 protein: CASSLAGTEQYF
clone size: NA; D gene: TRBD2; J gene: TRBJ2-1; V gene: TRBV6-1; CDR3 DNA: TGTGCCAGCACTATAAGCGGGAGCTACAATGAGCAGTTCTTC; CDR3 protein: CASTISGSYNEQFF
clone size: NA; D gene: NA; J gene: TRBJ2-5; V gene: TRBV6-4; CDR3 DNA: TGTGCCCAGGAGACCCAGTACTTC; CDR3 protein: CAQETQYF
clone size: NA; D gene: TRBD1; J gene: TRBJ1-2; V gene: TRBV6-5; CDR3 DNA: TGTGCCAGCAGTTACCCGGGACAGGGACCCTATGGCTACACCTTC; CDR3 protein: CASSYPGQGPYGYTF
clone size: NA; D gene: TRBD2; J gene: TRBJ2-1; V gene: TRBV11-2; CDR3 DNA: TGTGCCAGCAGCTTAGTCGGCGGGGGGTTCAATGAGCAGTTCTTC; CDR3 protein: CASSLVGGGFNEQFF
clone size: NA; D gene: NA; J gene: TRBJ1-1; V gene: TRBV9; CDR3 DNA: TGTGCCAGCAGCGAACGAGGGAGGAGGGACACTGAAGCTTTCTTT; CDR3 protein: CASSERGRRDTEAFF
clone size: NA; D gene: NA; J gene: TRBJ1-5; V gene: TRBV27; CDR3 DNA: TGTGCCAGCAGTCTATCCTTTGGCAATCAGCCCCAGCATTTT; CDR3 protein: CASSLSFGNQPQHF